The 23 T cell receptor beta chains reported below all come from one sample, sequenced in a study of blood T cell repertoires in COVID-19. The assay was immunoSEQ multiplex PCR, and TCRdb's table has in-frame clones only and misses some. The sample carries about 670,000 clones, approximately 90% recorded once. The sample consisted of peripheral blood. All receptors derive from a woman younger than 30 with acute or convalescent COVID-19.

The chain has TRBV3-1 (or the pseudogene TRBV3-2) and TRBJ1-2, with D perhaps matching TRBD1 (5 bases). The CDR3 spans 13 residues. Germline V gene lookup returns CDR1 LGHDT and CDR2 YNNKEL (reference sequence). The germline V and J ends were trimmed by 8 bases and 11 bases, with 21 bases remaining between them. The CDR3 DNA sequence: TGTGCCAGCTCCCGGGGGAGCTGGTTTCGTTACACCTTC. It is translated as CASSRGSWFRYTF.

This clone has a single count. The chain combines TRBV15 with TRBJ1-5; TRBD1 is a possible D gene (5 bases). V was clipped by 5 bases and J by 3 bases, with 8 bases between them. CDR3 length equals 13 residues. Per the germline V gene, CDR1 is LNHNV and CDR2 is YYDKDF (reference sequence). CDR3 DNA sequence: TGTGCCACCAGCTCAGGGTCCAATCAGCCCCAGCATTTT. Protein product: CATSSGSNQPQHF.

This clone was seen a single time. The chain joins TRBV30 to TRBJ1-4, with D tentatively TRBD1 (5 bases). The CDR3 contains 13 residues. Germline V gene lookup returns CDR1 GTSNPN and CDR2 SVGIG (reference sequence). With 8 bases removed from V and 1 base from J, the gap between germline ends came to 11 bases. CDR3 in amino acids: CARAGKTNEKLFF. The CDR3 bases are TGTGCCCGTGCAGGGAAAACTAATGAAAAACTGTTTTTT.

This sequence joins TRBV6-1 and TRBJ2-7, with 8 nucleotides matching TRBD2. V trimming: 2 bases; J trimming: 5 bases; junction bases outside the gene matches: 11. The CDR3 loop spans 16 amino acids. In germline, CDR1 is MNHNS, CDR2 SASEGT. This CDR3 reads CASSEFRGGSSDEQYF. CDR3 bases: TGTGCCAGCAGTGAATTTCGCGGGGGGAGTTCGGACGAGCAGTACTTC.

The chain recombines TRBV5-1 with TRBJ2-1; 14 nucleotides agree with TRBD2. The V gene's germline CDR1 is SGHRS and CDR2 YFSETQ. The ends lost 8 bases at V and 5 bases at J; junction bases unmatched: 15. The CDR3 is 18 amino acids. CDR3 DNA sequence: TGCGCCAGTCCGACGGGTTCCGGACTAGCGGGGGGCAACAATGAGCAGTTCTTC. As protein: CASPTGSGLAGGNNEQFF.

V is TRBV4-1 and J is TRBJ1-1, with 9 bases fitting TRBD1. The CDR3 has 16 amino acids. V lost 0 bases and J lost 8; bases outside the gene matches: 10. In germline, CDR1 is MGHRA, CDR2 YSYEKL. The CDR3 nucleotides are TGCGCCAGCAGCCAAGAGCCGGGACAGGGATTGGGAGAAGCTTTCTTT. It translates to CASSQEPGQGLGEAFF.

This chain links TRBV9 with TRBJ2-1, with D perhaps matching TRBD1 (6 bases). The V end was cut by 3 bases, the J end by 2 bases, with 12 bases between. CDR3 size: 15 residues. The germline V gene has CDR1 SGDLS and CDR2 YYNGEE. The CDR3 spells CASSDAGVPYNEQFF. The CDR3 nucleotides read TGTGCCAGCAGCGATGCAGGGGTACCCTACAATGAGCAGTTCTTC.

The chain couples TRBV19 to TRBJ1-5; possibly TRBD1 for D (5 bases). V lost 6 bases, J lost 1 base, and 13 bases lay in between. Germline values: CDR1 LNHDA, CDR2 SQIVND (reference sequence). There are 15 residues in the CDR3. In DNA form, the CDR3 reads TGTGCCAGTAGCCCCGGCAGGGCAAGCAATCAGCCCCAGCATTTT. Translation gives CASSPGRASNQPQHF.

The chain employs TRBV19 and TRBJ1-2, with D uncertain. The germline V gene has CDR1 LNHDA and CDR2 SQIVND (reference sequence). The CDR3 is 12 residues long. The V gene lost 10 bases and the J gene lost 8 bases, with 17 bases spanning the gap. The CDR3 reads CATYAGLEGYTF. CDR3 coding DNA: TGTGCCACCTACGCCGGTCTGGAGGGCTACACCTTC.

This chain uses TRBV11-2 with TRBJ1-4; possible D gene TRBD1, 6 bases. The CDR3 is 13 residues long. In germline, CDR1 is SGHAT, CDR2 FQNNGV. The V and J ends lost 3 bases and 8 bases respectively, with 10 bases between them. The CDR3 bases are TGTGCCAGCAGCTTCAGGGGAGGGGAAAAACTGTTTTTT. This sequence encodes CASSFRGGEKLFF.

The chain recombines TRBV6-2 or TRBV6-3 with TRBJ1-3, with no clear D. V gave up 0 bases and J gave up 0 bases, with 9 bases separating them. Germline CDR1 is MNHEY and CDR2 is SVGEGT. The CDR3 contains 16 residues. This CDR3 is CASSYSPGVSGNTIYF. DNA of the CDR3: TGTGCCAGCAGTTACTCGCCCGGGGTCTCTGGAAACACCATATATTTT.

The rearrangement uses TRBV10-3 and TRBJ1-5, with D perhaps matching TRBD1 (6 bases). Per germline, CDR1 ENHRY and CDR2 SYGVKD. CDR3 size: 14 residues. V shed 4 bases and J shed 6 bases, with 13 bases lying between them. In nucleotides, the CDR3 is TGTGCCATCAGTGCACGTACAGGGACTCAGCCCCAGCATTTT. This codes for CAISARTGTQPQHF.

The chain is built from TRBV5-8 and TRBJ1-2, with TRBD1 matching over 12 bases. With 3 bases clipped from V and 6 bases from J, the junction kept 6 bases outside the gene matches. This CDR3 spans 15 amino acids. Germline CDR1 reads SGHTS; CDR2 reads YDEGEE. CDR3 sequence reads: CASSWDRGLKNGYTF. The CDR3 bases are TGTGCCAGCAGCTGGGACAGGGGGCTAAAAAATGGCTACACCTTC.

CDR3 region: CASSLFGGEGTEAFF. The CDR3 coding sequence is TGCGCCAGCAGCTTGTTTGGCGGTGAGGGCACTGAAGCTTTCTTT. The chain combines TRBV5-1 with TRBJ1-1; D is uncertain. V gave up 1 base and J gave up 4 bases, with 14 bases separating them. The CDR3 covers 15 residues. Germline loops: CDR1 SGHRS, CDR2 YFSETQ.

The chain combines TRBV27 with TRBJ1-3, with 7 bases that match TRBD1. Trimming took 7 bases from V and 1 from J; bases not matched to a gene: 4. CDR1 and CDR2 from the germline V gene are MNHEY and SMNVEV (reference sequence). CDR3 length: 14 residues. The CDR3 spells CASKNRGSGNTIYF. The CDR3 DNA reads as TGTGCCAGCAAGAACAGGGGTTCTGGAAACACCATATATTTT.

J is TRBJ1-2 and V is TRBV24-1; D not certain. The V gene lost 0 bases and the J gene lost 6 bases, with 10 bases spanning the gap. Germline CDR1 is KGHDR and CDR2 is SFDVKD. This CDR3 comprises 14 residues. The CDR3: CATSDLGRRDGYTF. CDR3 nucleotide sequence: TGTGCCACCAGTGATTTGGGGCGGCGGGATGGCTACACCTTC.

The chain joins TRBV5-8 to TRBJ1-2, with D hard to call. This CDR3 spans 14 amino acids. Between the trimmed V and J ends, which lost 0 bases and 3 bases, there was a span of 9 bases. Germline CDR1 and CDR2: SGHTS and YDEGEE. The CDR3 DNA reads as TGTGCCAGCAGCTTGGTAGCCAGCGACTATGGCTACACCTTC. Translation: CASSLVASDYGYTF.

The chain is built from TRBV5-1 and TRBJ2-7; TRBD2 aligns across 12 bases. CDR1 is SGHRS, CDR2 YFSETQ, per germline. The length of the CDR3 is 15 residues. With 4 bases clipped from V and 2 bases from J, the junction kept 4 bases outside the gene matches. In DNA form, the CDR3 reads TGCGCCAGCAGCAGGGCTAGCGGGGGGGCCTACGAGCAGTACTTC. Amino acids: CASSRASGGAYEQYF.

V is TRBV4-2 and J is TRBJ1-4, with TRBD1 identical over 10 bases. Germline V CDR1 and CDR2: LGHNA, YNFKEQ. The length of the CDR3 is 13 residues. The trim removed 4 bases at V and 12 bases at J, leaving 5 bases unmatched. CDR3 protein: CASSLDRGSELFF. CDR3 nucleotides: TGTGCCAGCAGCCTGGACAGGGGGTCGGAACTGTTTTTT.

DNA of the CDR3: TGTGCCAGCAGTGCGACCGGGGAGCTGTTTTTT. Residues: CASSATGELFF. This chain uses TRBV27 with TRBJ2-2; D is undetermined. Germline assignment: CDR1 MNHEY and CDR2 SMNVEV (reference sequence). The CDR3 sequence is 11 residues long. Trimming left V 5 bases short and J 5 bases short, with 3 bases between.

The DNA for the CDR3 is TGTGCCAGCAGTATGCAGGGGTCCTATAATTCACCCCTCCACTTT. It encodes CASSMQGSYNSPLHF. The chain uses TRBV6-2 or TRBV6-3 and TRBJ1-6, with a possible D match to TRBD1 (6 bases). Germline V CDR1 and CDR2: MNHEY, SVGEGT. The V end was cut by 5 bases, the J end by 1 base, with 9 bases between. CDR3 length: 15 amino acids.

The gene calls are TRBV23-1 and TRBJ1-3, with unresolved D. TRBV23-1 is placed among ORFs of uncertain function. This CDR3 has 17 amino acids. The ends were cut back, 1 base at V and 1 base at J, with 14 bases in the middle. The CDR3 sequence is CASSQYAPLKSGNTIYF. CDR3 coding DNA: TGCGCCAGCAGTCAATACGCGCCACTCAAATCTGGAAACACCATATATTTT.

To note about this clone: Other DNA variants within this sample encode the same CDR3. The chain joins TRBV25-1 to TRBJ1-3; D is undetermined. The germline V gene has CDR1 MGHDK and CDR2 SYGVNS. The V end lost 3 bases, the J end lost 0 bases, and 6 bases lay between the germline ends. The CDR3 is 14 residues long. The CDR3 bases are TGTGCCAGCAGTGATCGAGTCTCTGGAAACACCATATATTTT. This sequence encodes CASSDRVSGNTIYF. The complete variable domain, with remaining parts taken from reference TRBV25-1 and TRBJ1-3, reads EADIYQTPRYLVIGTGKKITLECSQTMGHDKMYWYQQDPGMELHLIHYSYGVNSTEKGDLSSESTVSRIRTEHFPLTLESARPSHTSQYLCASSDRVSGNTIYFGEGSWLTVV.